This T cell receptor beta chain was sequenced for a study of blood T cell repertoires in COVID-19. The method was immunoSEQ multiplex PCR; TCRdb's version includes in-frame clones alone and lacks a portion of them. The sample shows about 83,000 clones, 65% to 85% of them seen only once. Trimming pared 4 bases from V and 4 bases from J, leaving 10 bases between. The CDR3 has 12 residues. Germline CDR1 is SQVTM and CDR2 is ANQGSEA. The sample was peripheral blood. The chain carries TRBV29-1 and TRBJ1-2, with unresolved D. This receptor was taken from a woman over 75 with acute or convalescent COVID-19. DNA of the CDR3: TGCAGCGTTGTGGAGGTCATCTATGGCTACACCTTC. Translating gives CSVVEVIYGYTF.